This entry features one T cell receptor beta chain sequence. The treatment is: randomized to nivolumab then ipilimumab (arm A) or the reverse (arm B). Live CD3+CD8+ CD19− CD56− cells were sorted from PBMCs. CDR3 length equals 14 residues. The germline CDR1 and CDR2 sequences are WSHSY and SAAADI. Trimming at V came to 3 bases and at J to 7 bases, leaving 6 bases not matched to a gene. These data belong to a study of sequential checkpoint blockade in melanoma. Study summary: First-line arms were nivolumab then ipilimumab, or the reverse, randomized 1:1.

Assay used: immunoSEQ multiplex PCR; TCRdb lists only in-frame clones, some missing. The sample consists of approximately 40,000 clones, more than 80% of them appearing once. The clonotype was recovered from a human donor with melanoma. This specimen was CD8+ T cells sorted from blood (inferred from file names), taken from a patient given nivolumab and ipilimumab in sequence. V and J are TRBV10-2 and TRBJ2-7; 10 bases are shared with TRBD2. This CDR3 reads CASSELAGKGEQYF. The CDR3 region has the DNA TGCGCCAGCAGTGAACTAGCGGGAAAAGGTGAGCAGTACTTC.